The 10 T cell receptor beta chains below come from one sample, sequenced in a study of T cell responses to AZD1222 COVID-19 vaccine. Generated by immunoSEQ multiplex PCR, the TCRdb table keeps only in-frame clones and is missing some. The sample holds roughly 150,000 clones, approximately 90% seen once. The specimen was peripheral blood, collected on day 0 of AZD1222 vaccination. The receptors were sampled from an adult in good health.

This clone was seen a handful of times. This rearrangement joins TRBV2 to TRBJ1-2; maybe TRBD1 (5 bases). The CDR3 is 14 amino acids. V was clipped by 6 bases and J by 0 bases, with 11 bases between them. Germline CDR1 is SNHLY and CDR2 is FYNNEI. The CDR3 DNA reads as TGTGCCAGCAGCCTCACAGGAACTAACTATGGCTACACCTTC. This sequence encodes CASSLTGTNYGYTF.

The V call is TRBV11-1, the J call TRBJ1-2; 7 bases map to TRBD1. CDR1 and CDR2 from the germline V gene are SGHAT and FQDESV (reference sequence). CDR3 size: 16 residues. J lost 2 bases, V lost 3 bases, and 9 bases had no gene match. This CDR3 is CASSLQPGTANYGYTF. The CDR3 DNA is TGTGCCAGCAGCTTGCAGCCTGGGACAGCGAACTATGGCTACACCTTC.

The gene calls are TRBV28 and TRBJ1-3; no reliable D call. Trimming pared 3 bases from V and 4 bases from J, leaving 13 bases between. Looked up from germline, CDR1 is MDHEN and CDR2 is SYDVKM. This CDR3 has 15 amino acids. CDR3: CASSFNWVGGNTIYF. The CDR3 region has the DNA TGTGCCAGCAGTTTTAACTGGGTCGGAGGAAACACCATATATTTT. Variable domain in full (rest from reference TRBV28 and TRBJ1-3): DVKVTQSSRYLVKRTGEKVFLECVQDMDHENMFWYRQDPGLGLRLIYFSYDVKMKEKGDIPEGYSVSREKKERFSLILESASTNQTSMYLCASSFNWVGGNTIYFGEGSWLTVV.

The V call is TRBV11-1, the J call TRBJ2-1; D remains unclear. Deletions cut 0 bases from V and 9 bases from J, with 6 bases between. Germline-derived CDR1 and CDR2 are SGHAT and FQDESV (reference sequence). The CDR3 runs to 12 residues. The CDR3 nucleotides are TGTGCCAGCAGCTTAGCGCAGACTGAGCAGTTCTTC. It encodes CASSLAQTEQFF.

The rearrangement uses TRBV6-1 and TRBJ1-5, with a possible D match to TRBD1 (6 bases). The CDR3 is made up of 17 amino acids. With 4 bases removed from V and 0 bases from J, the gap between germline ends came to 16 bases. CDR1 MNHNS and CDR2 SASEGT come from the germline V gene. The CDR3: CASSGWATGYSNQPQHF. As DNA, the CDR3 is TGTGCCAGCAGTGGGTGGGCGACAGGCTATAGCAATCAGCCCCAGCATTTT.

This clone has a single count. This chain joins TRBV14 and TRBJ1-1, with 7 bases matching TRBD1. The CDR3 has 18 residues. CDR1 is SGHDN, CDR2 FVKESK, per germline. Trimming removed 4 bases from V and 0 bases from J; junction bases left unmatched: 14. CDR3 DNA sequence: TGTGCCAGCAGCCGCTATCGGGTTACAGGGGAATTGAACACTGAAGCTTTCTTT. Its translation: CASSRYRVTGELNTEAFF.

The rearrangement uses TRBV2 and TRBJ1-4; TRBD1 might be the D (5 bases). From germline, CDR1 is SNHLY and CDR2 FYNNEI. The CDR3 length is 12 residues. V lost 10 bases and J lost 7, with 13 bases in between. The CDR3 reads CATARVGEKLFF. The CDR3 coding sequence is TGTGCCACCGCCAGGGTCGGTGAAAAACTGTTTTTT.

The chain recombines TRBV7-2 with TRBJ1-2; possibly TRBD1 for D (6 bases). CDR3 length equals 14 residues. V lost 0 bases and J lost 9, with 14 bases in between. The germline V gene has CDR1 SGHTA and CDR2 FQGNSA. The CDR3 protein is CASSLAGGFQRYTF. CDR3 DNA sequence: TGTGCCAGCAGCTTAGCAGGGGGGTTCCAGCGCTACACCTTC.

The CDR3 loop reads CASTCRKPQHF. For the CDR3, the DNA is TGTGCCAGCACCTGTCGAAAGCCCCAGCATTTT. V and J are TRBV12-3 or TRBV12-4 and TRBJ1-5; D unresolved. This CDR3 is built from 11 residues. V gave up 7 bases and J gave up 8 bases, with 9 bases separating them.

As for this clone: The junction shows a germline mismatch at one end, possibly a read error. The chain recombines TRBV7-2 with TRBJ1-5; no firm D call. Germline values: CDR1 SGHTA, CDR2 FQGNSA. The CDR3 spans 17 residues. The CDR3 sequence: CASSLRLTPYSNRPQHF. The CDR3, as DNA: TGTGCCAGCAGCTTAAGGCTCACACCCTATAGCAATCGGCCCCAGCATTTT.